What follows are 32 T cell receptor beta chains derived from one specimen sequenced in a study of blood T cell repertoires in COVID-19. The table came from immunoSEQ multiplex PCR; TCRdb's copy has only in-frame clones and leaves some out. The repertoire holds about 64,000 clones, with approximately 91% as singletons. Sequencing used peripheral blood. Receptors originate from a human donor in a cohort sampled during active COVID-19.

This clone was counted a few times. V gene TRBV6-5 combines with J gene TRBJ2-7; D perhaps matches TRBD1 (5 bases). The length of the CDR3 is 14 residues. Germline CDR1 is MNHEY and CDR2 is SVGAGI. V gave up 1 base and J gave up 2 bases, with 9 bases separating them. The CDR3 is CASSYLGRAYEQYF. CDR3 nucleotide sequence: TGTGCCAGCAGTTACTTGGGGCGCGCCTACGAGCAGTACTTC.

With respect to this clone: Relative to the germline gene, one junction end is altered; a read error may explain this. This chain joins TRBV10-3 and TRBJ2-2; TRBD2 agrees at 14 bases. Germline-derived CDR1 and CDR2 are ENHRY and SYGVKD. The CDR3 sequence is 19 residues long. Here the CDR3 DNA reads TGTGCCATCAGTGAGTCGGGGACTAGCGGGAGAGGGAACTCCGGGGAGCTGTTTTTT. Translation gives CAISESGTSGRGNSGELFF.

The CDR3 protein is CASSLGGTGIGEQYF. The CDR3 nucleotides are TGTGCCAGCTCACTAGGGGGGACAGGGATAGGTGAGCAGTACTTC. The chain carries TRBV18 and TRBJ2-7, with TRBD1 matching over 9 bases. V gave up 4 bases and J gave up 7 bases; unmatched junction bases: 11. This CDR3 region has 15 residues. The V gene's germline CDR1 is KGHSH and CDR2 LQKENI.

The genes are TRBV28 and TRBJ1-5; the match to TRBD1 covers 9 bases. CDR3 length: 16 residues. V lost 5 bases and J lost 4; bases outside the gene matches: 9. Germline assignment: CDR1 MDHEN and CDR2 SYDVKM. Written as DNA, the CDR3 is TGTGCCAGCAGTCTGGCCTGGACAGGGGCTAATCAGCCCCAGCATTTT. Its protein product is CASSLAWTGANQPQHF.

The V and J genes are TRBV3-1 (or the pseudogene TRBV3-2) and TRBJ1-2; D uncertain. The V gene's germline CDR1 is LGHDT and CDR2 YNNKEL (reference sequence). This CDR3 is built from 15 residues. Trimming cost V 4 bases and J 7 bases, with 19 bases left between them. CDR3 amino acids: CASSRSGRTGGGYTF. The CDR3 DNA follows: TGTGCCAGCAGCCGTTCTGGGCGGACTGGCGGTGGCTACACCTTC.

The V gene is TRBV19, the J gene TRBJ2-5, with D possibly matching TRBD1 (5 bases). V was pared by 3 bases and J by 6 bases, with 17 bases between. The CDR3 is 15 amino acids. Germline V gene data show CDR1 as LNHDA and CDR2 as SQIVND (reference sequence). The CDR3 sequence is CASSIGVGAGKTQYF. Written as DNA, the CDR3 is TGTGCCAGTAGTATCGGCGTGGGTGCAGGGAAGACCCAGTACTTC.

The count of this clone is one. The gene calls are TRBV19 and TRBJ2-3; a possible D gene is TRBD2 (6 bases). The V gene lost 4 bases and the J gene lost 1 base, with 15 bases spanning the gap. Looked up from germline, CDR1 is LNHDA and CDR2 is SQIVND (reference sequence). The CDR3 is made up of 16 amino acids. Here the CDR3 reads CASSTIRGSGTDTQYF. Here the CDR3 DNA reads TGTGCCAGTAGTACAATTCGGGGGTCGGGCACAGATACGCAGTATTTT.

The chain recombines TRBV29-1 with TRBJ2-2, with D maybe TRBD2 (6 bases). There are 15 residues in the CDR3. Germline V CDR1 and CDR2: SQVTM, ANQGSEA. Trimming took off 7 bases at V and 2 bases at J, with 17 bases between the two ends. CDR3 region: CSAVREATNTGELFF. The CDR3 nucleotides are TGCAGCGCCGTCAGGGAGGCCACTAACACCGGGGAGCTGTTTTTT.

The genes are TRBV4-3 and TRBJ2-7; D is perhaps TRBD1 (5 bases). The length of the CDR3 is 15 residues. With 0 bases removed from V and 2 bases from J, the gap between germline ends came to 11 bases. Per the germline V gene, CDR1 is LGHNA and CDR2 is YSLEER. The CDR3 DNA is TGCGCCAGCAGCCAAGATCTCCGCAGGGCCTACGAGCAGTACTTC. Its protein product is CASSQDLRRAYEQYF.

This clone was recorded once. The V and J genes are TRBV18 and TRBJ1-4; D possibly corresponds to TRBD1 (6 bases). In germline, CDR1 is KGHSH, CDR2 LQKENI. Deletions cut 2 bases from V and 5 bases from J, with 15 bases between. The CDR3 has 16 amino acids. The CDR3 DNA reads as TGTGCCAGCTCACCAGAAGTTCCAGGGACAAATGAAAAACTGTTTTTT. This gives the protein CASSPEVPGTNEKLFF. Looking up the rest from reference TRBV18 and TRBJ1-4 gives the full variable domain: NAGVMQNPRHLVRRRGQEARLRCSPMKGHSHVYWYRQLPEEGLKFMVYLQKENIIDESGMPKERFSAEFPKEGPSILRIQQVVRGDSAAYFCASSPEVPGTNEKLFFGSGTQLSVL.

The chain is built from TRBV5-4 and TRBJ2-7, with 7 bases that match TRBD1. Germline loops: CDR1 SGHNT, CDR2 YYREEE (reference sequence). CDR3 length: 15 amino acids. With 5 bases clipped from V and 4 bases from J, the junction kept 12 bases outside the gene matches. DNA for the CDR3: TGTGCCAGCAGTCGTTCAGGGGGTCCTACTTACGAGCAGTACTTC. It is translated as CASSRSGGPTYEQYF.

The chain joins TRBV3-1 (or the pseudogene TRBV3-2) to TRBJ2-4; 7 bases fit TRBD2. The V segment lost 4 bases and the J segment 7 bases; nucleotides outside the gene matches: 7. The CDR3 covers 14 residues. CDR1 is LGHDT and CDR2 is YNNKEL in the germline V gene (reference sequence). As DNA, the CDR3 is TGTGCCAGCAGCCCGATGGCGGGAGTCAACATTCAGTACTTC. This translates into CASSPMAGVNIQYF.

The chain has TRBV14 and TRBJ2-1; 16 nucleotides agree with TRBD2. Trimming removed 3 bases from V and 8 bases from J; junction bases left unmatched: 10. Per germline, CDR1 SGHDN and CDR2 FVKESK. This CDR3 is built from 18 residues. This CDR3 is CASSHVPGLAGGPYEQFF. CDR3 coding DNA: TGTGCCAGCAGCCATGTCCCGGGACTAGCGGGAGGGCCTTATGAGCAGTTCTTC.

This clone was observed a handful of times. CDR3 DNA: TGTGCCAGCTCACCGACAGGGCGACCTACCGATTCACCCCTCCACTTT. This sequence encodes CASSPTGRPTDSPLHF. The chain combines TRBV18 with TRBJ1-6, with 7 bases identical to TRBD1. This CDR3 is built from 16 residues. CDR1 is KGHSH, CDR2 LQKENI, per germline. Unmatched junction bases numbered 10, after V lost 3 bases and J lost 8 bases.

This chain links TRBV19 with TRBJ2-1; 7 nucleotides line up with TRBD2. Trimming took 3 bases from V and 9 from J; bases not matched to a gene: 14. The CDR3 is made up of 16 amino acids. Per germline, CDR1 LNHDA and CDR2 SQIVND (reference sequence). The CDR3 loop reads CASSILGGRVSGEQFF. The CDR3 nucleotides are TGTGCCAGTAGTATTCTTGGCGGGAGAGTGAGCGGTGAGCAGTTCTTC.

The CDR3 DNA follows: TGTGCCAGCAGCTTAGTAGGGGTTGCTTTCTTT. It encodes CASSLVGVAFF. V and J are TRBV7-2 and TRBJ1-1; the D gene is possibly TRBD1 (5 bases). The CDR3 totals 11 residues. CDR1 and CDR2 (germline): SGHTA, FQGNSA. V lost 1 base to trimming and J lost 11 bases, with 8 bases between them.

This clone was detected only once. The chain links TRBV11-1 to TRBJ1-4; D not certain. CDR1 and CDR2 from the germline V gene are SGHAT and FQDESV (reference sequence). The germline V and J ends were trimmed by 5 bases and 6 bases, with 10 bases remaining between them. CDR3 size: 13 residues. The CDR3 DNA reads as TGTGCCAGCAGCCCCGCGTACGATGAAAAACTGTTTTTT. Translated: CASSPAYDEKLFF.

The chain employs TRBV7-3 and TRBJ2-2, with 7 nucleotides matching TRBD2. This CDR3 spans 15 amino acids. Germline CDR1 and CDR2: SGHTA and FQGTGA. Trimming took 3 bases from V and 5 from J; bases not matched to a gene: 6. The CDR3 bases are TGTGCCAGCAGCTTTCAACCCGGGGGGACCGGGGAGCTGTTTTTT. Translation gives CASSFQPGGTGELFF.

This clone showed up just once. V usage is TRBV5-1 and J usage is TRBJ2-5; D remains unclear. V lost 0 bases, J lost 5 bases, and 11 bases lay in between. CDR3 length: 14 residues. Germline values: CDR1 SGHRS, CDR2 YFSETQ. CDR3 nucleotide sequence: TGCGCCAGCAGCTTGGATGGCAGATATGAGACCCAGTACTTC. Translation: CASSLDGRYETQYF.

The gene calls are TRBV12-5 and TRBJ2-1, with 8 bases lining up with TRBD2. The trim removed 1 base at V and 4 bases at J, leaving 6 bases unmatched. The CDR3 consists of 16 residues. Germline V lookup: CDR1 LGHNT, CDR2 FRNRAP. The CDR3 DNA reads TGTGCTAGTGGTTTGGGCCGGGAGGGCCGTTACAATGAGCAGTTCTTC. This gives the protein CASGLGREGRYNEQFF.

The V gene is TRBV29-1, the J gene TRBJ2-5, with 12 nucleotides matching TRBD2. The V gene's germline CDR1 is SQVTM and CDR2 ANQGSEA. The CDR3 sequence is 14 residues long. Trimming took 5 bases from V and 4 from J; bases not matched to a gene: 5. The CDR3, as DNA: TGCAGCGTTATATCGGGACTAGCGGGAGAGACCCAGTACTTC. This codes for CSVISGLAGETQYF.

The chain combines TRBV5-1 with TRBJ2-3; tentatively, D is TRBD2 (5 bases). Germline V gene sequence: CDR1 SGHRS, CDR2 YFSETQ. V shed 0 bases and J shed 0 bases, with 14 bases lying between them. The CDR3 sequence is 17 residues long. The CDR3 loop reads CASSLAGNPSSTDTQYF. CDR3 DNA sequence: TGCGCCAGCAGCTTGGCCGGGAATCCGTCTAGCACAGATACGCAGTATTTT.

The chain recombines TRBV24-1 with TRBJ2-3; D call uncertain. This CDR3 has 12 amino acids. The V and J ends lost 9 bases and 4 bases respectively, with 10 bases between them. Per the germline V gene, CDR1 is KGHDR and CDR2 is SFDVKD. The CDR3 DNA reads TGTGCCACCGCGAGTTACTCAGATACGCAGTATTTT. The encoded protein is CATASYSDTQYF.

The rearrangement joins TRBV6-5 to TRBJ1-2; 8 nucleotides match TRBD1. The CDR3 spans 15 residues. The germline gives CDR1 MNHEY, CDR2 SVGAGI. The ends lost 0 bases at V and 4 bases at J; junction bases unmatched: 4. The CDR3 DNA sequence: TGTGCCAGCAGTTACTCGGCGGGACAGGTCTATGGCTACACCTTC. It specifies CASSYSAGQVYGYTF.

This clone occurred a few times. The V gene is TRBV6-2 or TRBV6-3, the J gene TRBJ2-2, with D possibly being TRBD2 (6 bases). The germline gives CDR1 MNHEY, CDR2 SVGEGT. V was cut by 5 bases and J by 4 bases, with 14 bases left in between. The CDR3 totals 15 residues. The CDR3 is CASSRLGLGTGELFF. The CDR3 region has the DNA TGTGCCAGCAGTAGACTGGGACTGGGCACCGGGGAGCTGTTTTTT.

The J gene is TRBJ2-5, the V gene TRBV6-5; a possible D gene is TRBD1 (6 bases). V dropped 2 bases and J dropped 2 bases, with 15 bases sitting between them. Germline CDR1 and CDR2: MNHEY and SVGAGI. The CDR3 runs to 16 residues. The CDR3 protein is CASSYRLGGGQETQYF. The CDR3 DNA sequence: TGTGCCAGCAGTTACCGTCTTGGGGGCGGTCAAGAGACCCAGTACTTC.

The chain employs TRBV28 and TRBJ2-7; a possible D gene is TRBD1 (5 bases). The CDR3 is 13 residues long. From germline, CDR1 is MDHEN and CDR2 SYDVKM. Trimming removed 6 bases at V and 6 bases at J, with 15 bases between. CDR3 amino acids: CASSSQGPGEQYF. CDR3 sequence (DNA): TGTGCCAGCAGCTCTCAGGGCCCTGGCGAGCAGTACTTC.

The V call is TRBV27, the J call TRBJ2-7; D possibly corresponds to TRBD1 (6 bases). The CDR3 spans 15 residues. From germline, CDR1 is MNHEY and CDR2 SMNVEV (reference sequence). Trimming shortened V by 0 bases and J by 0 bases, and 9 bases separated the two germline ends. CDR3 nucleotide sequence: TGTGCCAGCAGTTTATCACGGACAGCCTCCTACGAGCAGTACTTC. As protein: CASSLSRTASYEQYF.

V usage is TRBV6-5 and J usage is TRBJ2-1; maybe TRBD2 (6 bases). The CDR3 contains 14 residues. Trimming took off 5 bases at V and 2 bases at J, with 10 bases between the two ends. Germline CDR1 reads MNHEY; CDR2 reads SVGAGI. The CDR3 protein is CASSPWTTYNEQFF. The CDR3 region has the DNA TGTGCCAGCAGTCCGTGGACTACCTACAATGAGCAGTTCTTC.

CDR3: CASKRARGETQYF. CDR3 nucleotide sequence: TGTGCCAGTAAGCGCGCCCGCGGGGAGACCCAGTACTTC. The chain couples TRBV19 to TRBJ2-5; possible D gene TRBD2, 5 bases. The CDR3 covers 13 residues. Trimming cost V 7 bases and J 5 bases, with 14 bases left between them. Looked up from germline, CDR1 is LNHDA and CDR2 is SQIVND (reference sequence).

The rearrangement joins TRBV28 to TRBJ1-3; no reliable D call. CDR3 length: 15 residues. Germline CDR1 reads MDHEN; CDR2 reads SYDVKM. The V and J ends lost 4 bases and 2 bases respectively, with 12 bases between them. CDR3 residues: CASSYPSGTGNTIYF. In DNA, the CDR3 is TGTGCCAGCAGTTACCCGTCCGGGACTGGAAACACCATATATTTT. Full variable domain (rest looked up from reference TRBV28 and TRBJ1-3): DVKVTQSSRYLVKRTGEKVFLECVQDMDHENMFWYRQDPGLGLRLIYFSYDVKMKEKGDIPEGYSVSREKKERFSLILESASTNQTSMYLCASSYPSGTGNTIYFGEGSWLTVV.

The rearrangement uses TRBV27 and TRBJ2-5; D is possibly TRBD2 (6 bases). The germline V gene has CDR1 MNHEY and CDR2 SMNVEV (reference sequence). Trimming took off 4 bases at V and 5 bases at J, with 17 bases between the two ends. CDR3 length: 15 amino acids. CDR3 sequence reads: CASSSLSGGRETQYF. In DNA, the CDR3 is TGTGCCAGCAGTTCCCTTAGCGGCGGGCGGGAGACCCAGTACTTC.